One and the same sample provided the 23 T cell receptor beta chains below, sequenced in a study of T cell responses to AZD1222 COVID-19 vaccine. Only in-frame clones appear in the TCRdb table, and some are missing; sequencing was by immunoSEQ multiplex PCR. The sample includes fewer than 70,000 clones, approximately 90% of them seen just once. The sample in question was peripheral blood, obtained on day 0 of AZD1222 vaccination. The receptors come from an adult in good health.

The chain has TRBV6-5 and TRBJ1-4; TRBD1 is a possible D gene (5 bases). The CDR3 is 13 amino acids. The germline gives CDR1 MNHEY, CDR2 SVGAGI. The V end was cut by 6 bases, the J end by 7 bases, with 12 bases between. CDR3 loop: CASRNGGGEKLFF. Here the CDR3 DNA reads TGTGCCAGCAGAAACGGGGGAGGTGAAAAACTGTTTTTT.

V is TRBV9 and J is TRBJ2-3, with D tentatively TRBD1 or TRBD2 (5 bases each). V was cut by 2 bases and J by 0 bases, with 13 bases left in between. Germline V gene sequence: CDR1 SGDLS, CDR2 YYNGEE. This CDR3 has 16 residues. The CDR3 region is CASSVGPGPSTDTQYF. CDR3 bases: TGTGCCAGCAGCGTGGGACCGGGTCCTAGCACAGATACGCAGTATTTT.

This clone appeared once. The rearrangement links TRBV7-9 to TRBJ1-5; the D is unclear. Looked up from germline, CDR1 is SEHNR and CDR2 is FQNEAQ (reference sequence). The CDR3 extends over 15 amino acids. V lost 1 base to trimming and J lost 0 bases, with 7 bases between them. The CDR3 spells CASSLGGNSNQPQHF. In DNA form, the CDR3 reads TGTGCCAGCAGCTTAGGCGGGAATAGCAATCAGCCCCAGCATTTT.

The chain combines TRBV4-1 with TRBJ2-3, with D uncertain. The germline gives CDR1 MGHRA, CDR2 YSYEKL. Between the trimmed V and J ends, which lost 2 bases and 4 bases, there was a span of 7 bases. This CDR3 is 13 amino acids long. The CDR3 loop reads CASSQYPPDTQYF. CDR3 coding DNA: TGCGCCAGCAGCCAATACCCCCCAGATACGCAGTATTTT.

The chain employs TRBV12-3 or TRBV12-4 and TRBJ1-3; D is possibly TRBD1 (5 bases). This CDR3 is built from 12 residues. Between the trimmed V and J ends, which lost 10 bases and 3 bases, there was a span of 10 bases. CDR3 protein: CATQGDGNTIYF. In DNA form, the CDR3 reads TGTGCCACCCAGGGTGATGGAAACACCATATATTTT.

The V gene is TRBV18, the J gene TRBJ2-7; D unclear. V lost 0 bases, J lost 2 bases, and 8 bases lay in between. The CDR3 runs 14 residues. The V gene's germline CDR1 is KGHSH and CDR2 LQKENI. CDR3: CASSPPYGTYEQYF. CDR3 in DNA: TGTGCCAGCTCACCACCGTACGGTACCTACGAGCAGTACTTC.

The chain employs TRBV13 and TRBJ2-3; a possible D gene is TRBD1 (6 bases). The germline V and J ends were trimmed by 5 bases and 5 bases, with 11 bases remaining between them. The CDR3 is 13 residues long. CDR1 is PRHDT, CDR2 FYEKMQ, per germline (reference sequence). The CDR3 DNA sequence: TGTGCCAGCAGCCCCAAGGGGGTAGATACGCAGTATTTT. As protein: CASSPKGVDTQYF.

The chain combines TRBV5-1 with TRBJ2-1, with unresolved D. V lost 0 bases and J 1 base, leaving 5 bases between the germline ends. This CDR3 comprises 14 residues. Germline lookup yields CDR1 SGHRS and CDR2 YFSETQ. The CDR3 here is CASSLVGSYNEQFF. Here the CDR3 DNA reads TGCGCCAGCAGCTTGGTGGGGTCCTACAATGAGCAGTTCTTC.

The chain joins TRBV7-9 to TRBJ1-2, with D tentatively TRBD1 (6 bases). Trimming cost V 0 bases and J 5 bases, with 10 bases left between them. The CDR3 loop spans 14 amino acids. CDR1 SEHNR and CDR2 FQNEAQ come from the germline V gene (reference sequence). The CDR3 sequence is CASSLAGAGYGYTF. In nucleotides, the CDR3 is TGTGCCAGCAGCTTAGCGGGGGCAGGGTATGGCTACACCTTC.

The V and J genes are TRBV9 and TRBJ1-1; weak D call: TRBD1 (6 bases). There are 15 residues in the CDR3. Between the trimmed V and J ends, which lost 3 bases and 5 bases, there was a span of 17 bases. CDR1 SGDLS and CDR2 YYNGEE come from the germline V gene. This CDR3 reads CASSGGLGRWTEAFF. The CDR3 DNA reads as TGTGCCAGCAGCGGGGGGCTGGGAAGGTGGACTGAAGCTTTCTTT.

The gene calls are TRBV2 and TRBJ1-1; D is perhaps TRBD1 (5 bases). The CDR3 is 13 amino acids. CDR1 is SNHLY, CDR2 FYNNEI, per germline. Trimming cost V 6 bases and J 8 bases, with 16 bases left between them. CDR3: CASSRVAAGEAFF. The CDR3 nucleotides are TGTGCCAGCAGCAGGGTGGCGGCCGGGGAAGCTTTCTTT.

This sequence joins TRBV18 and TRBJ2-5, with D tentatively TRBD2 (6 bases). The germline gives CDR1 KGHSH, CDR2 LQKENI. The CDR3 has 14 amino acids. V gave up 4 bases and J gave up 2 bases, with 11 bases separating them. For the CDR3, the DNA is TGTGCCAGCTCACGTCCGGGACTGCAAGAGACCCAGTACTTC. This encodes CASSRPGLQETQYF.

The chain uses TRBV4-1 and TRBJ1-4; D gene uncertain. The CDR3 is 15 amino acids. The germline V gene has CDR1 MGHRA and CDR2 YSYEKL. Trimming took off 4 bases at V and 7 bases at J, with 16 bases between the two ends. The CDR3 here is CASSRAIDRVEKLFF. CDR3 sequence (DNA): TGCGCCAGCAGCCGAGCGATCGACCGAGTTGAAAAACTGTTTTTT.

The V call is TRBV3-1 (or the pseudogene TRBV3-2), the J call TRBJ2-7; 7 positions agree with TRBD2. Trimming took 2 bases from V and 6 from J; bases not matched to a gene: 10. CDR1 LGHDT and CDR2 YNNKEL come from the germline V gene (reference sequence). The CDR3 extends over 15 amino acids. CDR3 DNA: TGTGCCAGCAGCCAATTTAGGGGAGGGAGCCCCGAGCAGTACTTC. This codes for CASSQFRGGSPEQYF.

The chain joins TRBV7-2 to TRBJ1-6; 8 positions agree with TRBD1. The V and J ends lost 1 base and 12 bases, in that order; junction bases with no gene match: 5. Germline V gene data show CDR1 as SGHTA and CDR2 as FQGNSA. The CDR3 length is 14 residues. The CDR3 protein is CASSLGTGSGPLHF. The CDR3 DNA follows: TGTGCCAGCAGCTTAGGGACAGGGTCCGGACCCCTCCACTTT.

This chain links TRBV6-1 with TRBJ1-2; TRBD1 matches at 10 bases. The CDR3 totals 15 residues. With V trimmed by 5 bases and J by 7 bases, 10 bases remained unmatched. Germline lookup yields CDR1 MNHNS and CDR2 SASEGT. CDR3: CASSSPGQGLPGYTF. The DNA for the CDR3 is TGTGCCAGCAGTTCCCCGGGACAGGGGTTGCCTGGCTACACCTTC.

This chain connects TRBV6-1 to TRBJ2-3; the match to TRBD2 covers 8 bases. Trimming at V came to 4 bases and at J to 0 bases, leaving 6 bases not matched to a gene. The CDR3 totals 16 residues. Germline V CDR1 and CDR2: MNHNS, SASEGT. The DNA for the CDR3 is TGTGCCAGCAGTGCCATAGCGGGATCAAGCACAGATACGCAGTATTTT. Encoded protein: CASSAIAGSSTDTQYF.

The chain combines TRBV30 with TRBJ1-1; D perhaps matches TRBD1 (6 bases). The CDR3 has 13 amino acids. V shed 5 bases and J shed 0 bases, with 10 bases lying between them. Per the germline V gene, CDR1 is GTSNPN and CDR2 is SVGIG (reference sequence). CDR3 sequence: CAWEDSVNTEAFF. CDR3 sequence (DNA): TGTGCCTGGGAGGACAGCGTGAACACTGAAGCTTTCTTT.

The chain links TRBV5-1 to TRBJ2-2, with 10 bases that match TRBD2. This CDR3 is 17 amino acids long. V shed 0 bases and J 2 bases; nucleotides not matched to a gene: 4. Germline V CDR1 and CDR2: SGHRS, YFSETQ. In DNA, the CDR3 is TGCGCCAGCAGCTTGGGCTGGACTAGCGGAAACACCGGGGAGCTGTTTTTT. Its translation: CASSLGWTSGNTGELFF.

This chain uses TRBV7-2 with TRBJ2-5; no clear D. CDR1 is SGHTA, CDR2 FQGNSA, per germline. With 0 bases removed from V and 5 bases from J, the gap between germline ends came to 10 bases. The CDR3 length is 14 residues. CDR3 DNA sequence: TGTGCCAGCAGCTTAGCCGGTCATCGGGAGACCCAGTACTTC. This encodes CASSLAGHRETQYF.

The chain recombines TRBV3-1 (or the pseudogene TRBV3-2) with TRBJ2-3, with a weak D call TRBD1 (5 bases). The germline V gene encodes CDR1 LGHDT and CDR2 YNNKEL (reference sequence). V was cut by 4 bases and J by 2 bases, with 13 bases left in between. There are 15 residues in the CDR3. CDR3 loop: CASSRLQVLTDTQYF. Here the CDR3 DNA reads TGTGCCAGCAGCCGCCTACAGGTTCTCACAGATACGCAGTATTTT.

V and J are TRBV5-4 and TRBJ2-7; tentatively, D is TRBD1 (5 bases). This CDR3 is built from 13 residues. Trimming left V 2 bases short and J 5 bases short, with 11 bases between. Germline V gene lookup returns CDR1 SGHNT and CDR2 YYREEE (reference sequence). The CDR3: CASSFAGSDEQYF. The DNA of the CDR3 is TGTGCCAGCAGCTTCGCAGGGTCCGACGAGCAGTACTTC.

The genes are TRBV6-5 and TRBJ1-1; perhaps TRBD1 as D (6 bases). CDR3 length: 14 residues. V was pared by 4 bases and J by 1 base, with 10 bases between. CDR1 is MNHEY, CDR2 SVGAGI, per germline. The CDR3 sequence is CASSLLTGNTEAFF. The CDR3, as DNA: TGTGCCAGCAGTTTATTGACAGGGAACACTGAAGCTTTCTTT.